The rows below give T cell receptor beta chains drawn from one sample of a study of cytomegalovirus exposure and HLA in healthy donors. Libraries were prepared by immunoSEQ multiplex PCR; TCRdb keeps only in-frame clonotypes and omits some of them. The sample lists some 140,000 clones; about four fifths were seen once. Sequenced sample: PBMCs. The receptors were sampled from a woman aged 25 to 39 in good health and CMV-seronegative. Both conserved end residues are part of each CDR3. Fields, in order: V gene, J gene, clone size, D gene, CDR3 DNA, CDR3 protein. The D gene is left open where the match is weak. Not all rows give a size; the values are once, few, many and, for expanded clones, a class.

>TRBV5-1|TRBJ2-5|-|-
TGCGCCAGCAGCTCCGCCACTAGCACCCAAGAGACCCAGTACTTC
CASSSATSTQETQYF
>TRBV18|TRBJ2-3|-|-
TGTGCCAGCTCACCATCCCTCACAGATACGCAGTATTTT
CASSPSLTDTQYF
>TRBV11-2|TRBJ2-2|-|TRBD1
TGTGCCAGCAGCCCCACAGGGGTGGACATCCCAGGGGAGCTGTTTTTT
CASSPTGVDIPGELFF
>TRBV19|TRBJ1-6|-|-
TGTGCCAGTAGTATTGAACAGGGAGAGGGTAGTTCACCCCTCCACTTT
CASSIEQGEGSSPLHF
>TRBV2|TRBJ1-1|-|-
TGTGCCAGCAGGAGGACGGGGGTGGATGAAGCTTTCTTT
CASRRTGVDEAFF
>TRBV5-6|TRBJ2-1|-|TRBD2
TGTGCCAGCAGCTTGGGGCTAGCGGGGGGGCAAGTCAATGAGCAGTTCTTC
CASSLGLAGGQVNEQFF
>TRBV11-2|TRBJ2-7|-|-
TGTGCCAGCAGCTTAGAGCGGGGGCTCGAGCAGTACTTC
CASSLERGLEQYF
>TRBV18|TRBJ1-2|few|-
TGTGCCAGCTCACAAGACAGCTATGGCTACACCTTC
CASSQDSYGYTF
>TRBV12-5|TRBJ2-2|-|-
TGTGCTAGTGGCTCAGTGAACACCGGGGAGCTGTTTTTT
CASGSVNTGELFF
>TRBV5-1|TRBJ1-1|-|TRBD1
TGCGCCAGCAGCTTGGGGGACAGGGATTCGCCTGAAGCTTTCTTT
CASSLGDRDSPEAFF
>TRBV7-2|TRBJ2-3|-|-
TGTGCCAGCAGCCGCTTCATTGTGGCGGGAAGCACAGATACGCAGTATTTT
CASSRFIVAGSTDTQYF
>TRBV2|TRBJ2-5|-|-
TGTGCCAGCGGGGGACAAAGTCAAGAGACCCAGTACTTC
CASGGQSQETQYF
>TRBV7-2|TRBJ2-1|-|-
TGTGCCAGCAGCTTAAGGCCCCTTGGCGGGGCGTCCTACAATGAGCAGTTCTTC
CASSLRPLGGASYNEQFF
>TRBV2|TRBJ1-1|-|-
TGTGCCAGCATAGTTACCCAGGGTTACACTGAAGCTTTCTTT
CASIVTQGYTEAFF
>TRBV7-6|TRBJ1-2|-|TRBD1
TGTGCCAGCAGCTTAAGGCCTCAGGGGGGTGGCTACACCTTC
CASSLRPQGGGYTF
>TRBV10-3|TRBJ1-1|-|-
TGTGCCATCAGTGAGTCGTCCGGCACTGAAGCTTTCTTT
CAISESSGTEAFF
>TRBV6-1|TRBJ2-1|-|-
TGTGCCAGCAGTGAATATAATTCGTACACAGTAAACAATGAGCAGTTCTTC
CASSEYNSYTVNNEQFF
>TRBV7-3|TRBJ2-2|-|-
TGTGCCAGCAGCTTCCTTGGAGCGGCGAGCACCGGGGAGCTGTTTTTT
CASSFLGAASTGELFF
>TRBV2|TRBJ1-6|-|-
TGTGCCAGCATCCCCGACAGAATCAATTCACCCCTCCACTTT
CASIPDRINSPLHF
>TRBV25-1|TRBJ2-6|-|-
TGTGCCAGCAGTGACGCTGGGGCCAACGTCCTGACTTTC
CASSDAGANVLTF
>TRBV27|TRBJ2-5|-|-
TGTGCCAGCAGCATCCTGACAGAGACGGGAGAGACCCAGTACTTC
CASSILTETGETQYF
>TRBV19|TRBJ1-1|-|-
TGTGCCAGTAGCCAACGGGGGGGGCGGGGTGAAGCTTTCTTT
CASSQRGGRGEAFF
>TRBV29-1|TRBJ2-2|-|TRBD1
TGCAGCGTGGGACAGGGATCGAACACCGGGGAGCTGTTTTTT
CSVGQGSNTGELFF
>TRBV2|TRBJ1-5|-|-
TGTGCCAGCAGTGTGGACGCAGGAGGGTATCAGCCCCAGCATTTT
CASSVDAGGYQPQHF
>TRBV5-1|TRBJ2-7|-|TRBD1
TGCGCCAGCAGCACCGCGACAGGGCCCTACGAGCAGTACTTC
CASSTATGPYEQYF
>TRBV18|TRBJ1-2|-|-
TGTGCCAGCTCACCAGGATCACAGGCCTATGGCTACACCTTC
CASSPGSQAYGYTF